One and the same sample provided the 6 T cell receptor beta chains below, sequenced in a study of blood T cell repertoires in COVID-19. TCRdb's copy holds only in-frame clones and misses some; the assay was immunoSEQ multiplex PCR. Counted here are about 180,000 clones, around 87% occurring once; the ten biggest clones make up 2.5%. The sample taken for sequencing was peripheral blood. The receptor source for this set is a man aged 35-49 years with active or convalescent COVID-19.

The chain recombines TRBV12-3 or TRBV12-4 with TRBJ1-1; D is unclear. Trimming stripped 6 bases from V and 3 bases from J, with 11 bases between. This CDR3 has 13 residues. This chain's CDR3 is CASSPMPDTEAFF. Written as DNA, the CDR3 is TGTGCCAGCAGCCCAATGCCGGACACTGAAGCTTTCTTT.

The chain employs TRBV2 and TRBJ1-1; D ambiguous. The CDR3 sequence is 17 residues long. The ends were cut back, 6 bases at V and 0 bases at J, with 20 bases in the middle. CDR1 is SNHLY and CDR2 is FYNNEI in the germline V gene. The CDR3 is CASSYRGASSLNTEAFF. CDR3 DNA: TGTGCCAGCAGCTACCGGGGAGCGAGTTCGCTGAACACTGAAGCTTTCTTT. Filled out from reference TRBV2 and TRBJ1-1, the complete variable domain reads EPEVTQTPSHQVTQMGQEVILRCVPISNHLYFYWYRQILGQKVEFLVSFYNNEISEKSEIFDDQFSVERPDGSNFTLKIRSTKLEDSAMYFCASSYRGASSLNTEAFFGQGTRLTVV.

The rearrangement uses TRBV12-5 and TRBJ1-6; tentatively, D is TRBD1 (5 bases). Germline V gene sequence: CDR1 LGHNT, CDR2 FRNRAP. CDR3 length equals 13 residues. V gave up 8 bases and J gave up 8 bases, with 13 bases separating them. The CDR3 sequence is CASTTGTYSPLHF. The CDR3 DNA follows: TGTGCTAGTACGACCGGGACTTATTCACCCCTCCACTTT.

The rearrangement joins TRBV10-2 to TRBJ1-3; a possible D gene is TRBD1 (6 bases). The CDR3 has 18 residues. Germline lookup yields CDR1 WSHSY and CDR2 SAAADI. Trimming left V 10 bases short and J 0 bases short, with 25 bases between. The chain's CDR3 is CATRGGGSPSFSGNTIYF. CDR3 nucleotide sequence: TGCGCCACTAGAGGCGGGGGCTCCCCGTCTTTCTCTGGAAACACCATATATTTT.

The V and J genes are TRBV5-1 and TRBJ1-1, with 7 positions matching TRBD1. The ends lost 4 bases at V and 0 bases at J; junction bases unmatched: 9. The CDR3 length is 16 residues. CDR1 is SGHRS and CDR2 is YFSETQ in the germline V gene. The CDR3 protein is CASSTRPGQMNTEAFF. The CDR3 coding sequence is TGCGCCAGCAGCACCAGACCGGGACAGATGAACACTGAAGCTTTCTTT. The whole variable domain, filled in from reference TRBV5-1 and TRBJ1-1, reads KAGVTQTPRYLIKTRGQQVTLSCSPISGHRSVSWYQQTPGQGLQFLFEYFSETQRNKGNFPGRFSGRQFSNSRSEMNVSTLELGDSALYLCASSTRPGQMNTEAFFGQGTRLTVV.

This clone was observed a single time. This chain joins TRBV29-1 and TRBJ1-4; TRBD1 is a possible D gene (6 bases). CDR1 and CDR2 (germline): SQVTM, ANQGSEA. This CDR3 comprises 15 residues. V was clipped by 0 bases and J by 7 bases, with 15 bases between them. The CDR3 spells CSVEEPTGNSEKLFF. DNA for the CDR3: TGCAGCGTTGAAGAACCCACAGGGAATAGTGAAAAACTGTTTTTT.